A selection of T cell receptor beta chains follows, all from one sample in a study of blood T cell repertoires in COVID-19. Produced via immunoSEQ multiplex PCR; TCRdb's table is partial and in-frame only. The sample has 250,000 to 350,000 clones, about 88% seen once. Material for sequencing was peripheral blood. The receptors shown here come from a human donor with COVID-19, enrolled during active disease. The donor label of this sample is uncertain. Each CDR3 is given with its conserved first and last residue. D genes are given only for firm matches. The listing skips clone size in some rows; elsewhere it reads once, few, many or a size class.

cdr3_length	v_call	j_call	d_call	clone_size	cdr3_nt	cdr3_aa
17	TRBV9	TRBJ1-3	TRBD1	.	TGTGCCAGCAGCCCTGGGACAGGGGCGAGCTCTGGAAACACCATATATTTT	CASSPGTGASSGNTIYF
13	TRBV9	TRBJ2-5	.	.	TGTGCCAGCAGCGTAGATCCTAGGGAGACCCAGTACTTC	CASSVDPRETQYF
14	TRBV29-1	TRBJ2-1	TRBD1	.	TGCAGCGTTGACCGGACAGGGTCCTACAATGAGCAGTTCTTC	CSVDRTGSYNEQFF
16	TRBV5-6	TRBJ1-1	.	.	TGTGCCAGCAGCGGATACTCGGCCGGGACAAGCACTGAAGCTTTCTTT	CASSGYSAGTSTEAFF
15	TRBV30	TRBJ2-7	.	few	TGTGCCTGGAGTACCTACTTTCCGGTAGAGGACGAGCAGTACTTC	CAWSTYFPVEDEQYF
17	TRBV18	TRBJ2-6	.	.	TGTGCCAGCTCACCAATGAGTCCGCGGGGTTCGGCCAACGTCCTGACTTTC	CASSPMSPRGSANVLTF
17	TRBV19	TRBJ2-1	.	.	TGTGCCAGTACCAAACTGATCGCGGGAACCTCCTACAATGAGCAGTTCTTC	CASTKLIAGTSYNEQFF
14	TRBV7-2	TRBJ2-1	TRBD2	.	TGTGCCAGCAGGGGACTAGCGGGAAGCTTTGAGCAGTTCTTC	CASRGLAGSFEQFF
12	TRBV19	TRBJ1-6	TRBD1	.	TGTGCCAGAGACAGGGCGCATTCACCCCTCCACTTT	CARDRAHSPLHF
18	TRBV7-3	TRBJ2-3	TRBD2	.	TGTGCCAGCAGCTCAACTGGATTGGCTAGCGGAGATACAGATACGCAGTATTTT	CASSSTGLASGDTDTQYF
13	TRBV7-2	TRBJ2-7	.	.	TGTGCCAGCAGCTGGCCGATTGGTGGCGAGCAGTACTTC	CASSWPIGGEQYF
13	TRBV6-2/TRBV6-3	TRBJ2-5	TRBD1	.	TGTGCCAGCAGTCAGGGGGCATGGGAGACCCAGTACTTC	CASSQGAWETQYF
17	TRBV30	TRBJ2-6	.	.	TGTGCCTGGAGGCTACCGGGAGTGAACTCTGGGGCCAACGTCCTGACTTTC	CAWRLPGVNSGANVLTF